The source of this T cell receptor (beta chain) is a study of CD8+ T cells in alopecia areata. Study-wide results and limits: Among the 100 top clones, expanded CD8+ clones, like scalp clonality, were significantly decreased by tofacitinib. Sharing of TCR sequences between patients (possibly for HLA-related reasons) was less clear than in mice. In scalp and blood during tofacitinib, many expanded lesional clones persisted.

Noted treatment: oral pan-JAK inhibitor, 5-10 mg twice daily. From alopecia areata patients, lesional scalp punch biopsies and peripheral blood were collected. Extraction and reverse transcription of RNA yielded cDNA as the sequencing template. The method was immunoSEQ multiplex PCR; TCRdb's version includes in-frame clones alone and lacks a portion of them. The top ten clones hold under 2% of a sample with under 350,000 clones, 58% of them seen once. This clone was detected only a few times. Its antigen is undetermined. Germline V lookup: CDR1 SGHTA, CDR2 FQGNSA. The CDR3 length is 15 residues. The V and J ends lost 4 bases and 2 bases respectively, with 15 bases between them.

This sample comprised CD4+ T cells sorted from blood, obtained at week 24, from a patient treated with tofacitinib. The chain combines TRBV7-2 with TRBJ2-7, with D possibly TRBD2 on 6 matching bases. The source of this sequence is a human donor with alopecia areata. CDR3 in DNA: TGTGCCAGCAGCTCAACCGGGACTCCTACCTACGAGCAGTACTTC. This gives the protein CASSSTGTPTYEQYF.